This T cell receptor beta chain was identified during a study of T-cell memory formation after mild COVID-19. TCRdb analysed the 5' RACE reads with MiXCR anew, one entry per CDR3 protein. The data show about 39,000 distinct CDR3 sequences, around 6.1% seen once. This clonotype has at least ten counts. What was sequenced was PBMCs or a T cell subset sorted from them (not recorded which). The receptor comes from an adult who had mild COVID-19 (a few samples of this study predate the infection). Cell type and time point are not known.

The chain's CDR3 is CASSRRGGTSGYNEQFF. The CDR3 nucleotides are TGTGCCAGCAGCCGCCGCGGGGGGACTAGCGGATACAATGAGCAGTTCTTC. The V gene is TRBV7-3, the J gene TRBJ2-1; 11 positions agree with TRBD2. Germline loops: CDR1 SGHTA, CDR2 FQGTGA. After removal of 5 bases from V and 4 bases from J, the junction contained 10 bases not matched to a gene. The CDR3 length is 17 residues.